Listed below are T cell receptor beta chains from one sample, sequenced in a study of blood T cell repertoires in COVID-19. Assay used: immunoSEQ multiplex PCR; TCRdb lists only in-frame clones, some missing. The sample includes some 45,000 clones, approximately 90% of them seen just once. Sequencing used peripheral blood. Source of these receptors: a man aged 55 to 70 with active COVID-19. CDR3s include the opening cysteine and the closing phenylalanine or tryptophan. D genes are given only for firm matches. A row's size may be missing; if present it is once, few, many or a size class.

j_call	v_call	clone_size	d_call	cdr3_nt	cdr3_aa
TRBJ1-6	TRBV10-1	.	.	TGCGCCAGCAGTGAGTCCCGGACAGAAAATTCACCCCTCCACTTT	CASSESRTENSPLHF
TRBJ2-5	TRBV27	.	TRBD1	TGTGCCAGCAGTTTATTAGCAGGGGGCGCATGGGAGACCCAGTACTTC	CASSLLAGGAWETQYF
TRBJ2-1	TRBV5-1	.	.	TGCGCCAGCAGTAAGGGGGTGAGCTCCTACAATGAGCAGTTCTTC	CASSKGVSSYNEQFF
TRBJ1-2	TRBV20-1	.	.	TGCAGTGCCGGGACATCGGGCTACACCTTC	CSAGTSGYTF
TRBJ2-7	TRBV24-1	.	TRBD2	TGTGCCACCAGTGAAGGGATAGCGGGGAACTCCCACGAGCAGTACTTC	CATSEGIAGNSHEQYF
TRBJ1-5	TRBV28	.	TRBD1	TGTGCCAGCATCGACAGGGGAGGGAATCAGCCCCAGCATTTT	CASIDRGGNQPQHF
TRBJ1-1	TRBV6-2/TRBV6-3	.	TRBD1	TGTGCCAGCAGTTACTCAGGGACAGGGATTGAAGCTTTCTTT	CASSYSGTGIEAFF
TRBJ1-5	TRBV30	.	.	TGTGCCTGGACCAACCCGGTGAGAGGGTACGGGCAGCCCCAGCATTTT	CAWTNPVRGYGQPQHF
TRBJ1-1	TRBV4-3	.	TRBD1	TGCGCCAGCAGCCTAGGACAGGGAAGAATCTCTGAAGCTTTCTTT	CASSLGQGRISEAFF
TRBJ2-6	TRBV5-4	once	TRBD1	TGTGCCATCACAACAGGGGGCGCTTCTGGGGCCAACGTCCTGACTTTC	CAITTGGASGANVLTF
TRBJ2-5	TRBV9	.	.	TGTGCCAGCAGCGTAGAAGCGCAGCAAGAGACCCAGTACTTC	CASSVEAQQETQYF
TRBJ2-1	TRBV5-3	.	TRBD2	TGTGCCACAGATCGGCAGACTAGCGGGGGGAATGAGCAGTTCTTC	CATDRQTSGGNEQFF
TRBJ1-1	TRBV6-5	.	.	TGTGCCAGCAGTTTGCTTAGGACAGTCCAGAACACTGAAGCTTTCTTT	CASSLLRTVQNTEAFF
TRBJ2-7	TRBV5-8	.	.	TGTGCCAGCAGTCGCCCAGGGTCCTACGAGCAGTACTTC	CASSRPGSYEQYF